This is a list of T cell receptor beta chains from one sample in a study of cytomegalovirus exposure and HLA in healthy donors. Assay used: immunoSEQ multiplex PCR; TCRdb lists only in-frame clones, some missing. The table includes approximately 240,000 clones, 75% to 90% detected once. The sample was PBMCs. These receptors all come from a young woman in good health and CMV-seronegative. Both conserved end residues are part of each CDR3. A D gene is named only where the DNA matches it firmly. Clone size, where shown, is once, few, many, or a class for clones that have expanded.

d_call	v_call	j_call	clone_size	cdr3_nt	cdr3_aa
NA	TRBV13	TRBJ2-3	NA	TGTGCCAGCAGCTACACAGGGCGCGCAGATACGCAGTATTTT	CASSYTGRADTQYF
TRBD2	TRBV4-1	TRBJ2-5	NA	TGCGCCAGCAGCCAAGATATAGCGGGAGGGGGGTACCAAGAGACCCAGTACTTC	CASSQDIAGGGYQETQYF
NA	TRBV7-8	TRBJ1-1	NA	TGTGCCAGCAGCCCCTGGCGGGGTGATACCACTGAAGCTTTCTTT	CASSPWRGDTTEAFF
TRBD2	TRBV4-1	TRBJ2-4	NA	TGCGCCAGCAGCCCCGGGACTAGCGGGATACTAGCCAAAAACATTCAGTACTTC	CASSPGTSGILAKNIQYF
NA	TRBV7-9	TRBJ2-2	few	TGTGCCAGCAGCTCCTTAGGTGGAGGGGGGGAGCTGTTTTTT	CASSSLGGGGELFF
NA	TRBV7-2	TRBJ2-1	NA	TGTGCCAGCAGCTCGACGGTAGCGCGCACCAATGAGCAGTTCTTC	CASSSTVARTNEQFF
TRBD1	TRBV5-6	TRBJ1-5	few	TGTGCCAGCAGCCGCCTCGACAGGGACAATCAGCCCCAGCATTTT	CASSRLDRDNQPQHF
NA	TRBV5-4	TRBJ2-1	NA	TGTGCCAGCAGCTTGGTAGCGAACAATGAGCAGTTCTTC	CASSLVANNEQFF
TRBD1	TRBV6-5	TRBJ1-1	NA	TGTGCCAGCAGTTACGACAGGGGGAGGACTGAAGCTTTCTTT	CASSYDRGRTEAFF
NA	TRBV7-2	TRBJ2-3	NA	TGTGCCAGCAGCTTAGATAACCGGAGGGCCGGGGGCACAGATACGCAGTATTTT	CASSLDNRRAGGTDTQYF
NA	TRBV7-8	TRBJ2-1	NA	TGTGCCAGCAGCCCTCGGTTCTTGACAGCCGGCAATGAGCAGTTCTTC	CASSPRFLTAGNEQFF
TRBD2	TRBV4-3	TRBJ2-1	NA	TGCGCCAGCAGCCAAGGAACTAGCGCTGAGCAGTTCTTC	CASSQGTSAEQFF
NA	TRBV18	TRBJ2-1	NA	TGTGCCAGCTCACCGACACTTCGGGACAGGGCAAACCTAGCGGGGGATTACAATGAGCAGTTCTTC	CASSPTLRDRANLAGDYNEQFF
NA	TRBV6-1	TRBJ1-3	few	TGTGCCAGCAGTGGGGCAGCAAACTCTGGAAACACCATATATTTT	CASSGAANSGNTIYF
NA	TRBV2	TRBJ2-1	NA	TGTGCCAGCAGTGAAGGCACCTACGTCGGTTTTGAGCAGTTCTTC	CASSEGTYVGFEQFF
NA	TRBV2	TRBJ1-4	once	TGTGCCACCTCGGCTGCGACGGAGGAAGAAAAACTGTTTTTT	CATSAATEEEKLFF
TRBD2	TRBV18	TRBJ2-2	NA	TGTGCCAGCTCAATGCCGGGACTAGCGGGAGGAAAAACCGGGGAGCTGTTTTTT	CASSMPGLAGGKTGELFF
NA	TRBV10-3	TRBJ2-1	NA	TGTGCCATCAGGGAACTAATCTCCAATGAGCAGTTCTTC	CAIRELISNEQFF